Below are 3 T cell receptor beta chains sequenced from a single sample in a study of blood T cells in healthy people across ages. Alongside a J-beta primer mix, a sample-barcoded 5' primer served in a second PCR lasting roughly 7 to 12 cycles. TCRdb re-analysed the 5' RACE reads in MiXCR, keeping a single row per CDR3 protein. The repertoire holds 450,000 to 700,000 distinct CDR3 sequences, with roughly 28% as singletons. The sequenced sample was blood. The receptor set was obtained from a woman in her seventies in good health.

This chain connects TRBV4-2 to TRBJ1-6; D ambiguous. The CDR3 has 14 residues. CDR1 is LGHNA and CDR2 is YNFKEQ in the germline V gene. The ends were cut back, 1 base at V and 7 bases at J, with 8 bases in the middle. CDR3 residues: CASSQAERNSPLHF. CDR3 bases: TGTGCCAGCAGCCAAGCAGAAAGGAATTCACCCCTCCACTTT.

In this sample, this clonotype turned up a few times. The chain combines TRBV15 with TRBJ2-7, with 7 positions matching TRBD2. The V gene end was trimmed by 2 bases and the J gene end by 7 bases; junction bases not matched to a gene: 17. Per germline, CDR1 LNHNV and CDR2 YYDKDF (reference sequence). The CDR3 runs 17 residues. The CDR3, as DNA: TGTGCCACCAGCAGACCTCTAGGGGACTATCCGACGGGGGAGCAGTACTTC. Residues: CATSRPLGDYPTGEQYF. The complete variable domain, with remaining parts taken from reference TRBV15 and TRBJ2-7, reads DAMVIQNPRYQVTQFGKPVTLSCSQTLNHNVMYWYQQKSSQAPKLLFHYYDKDFNNEADTPDNFQSRRPNTSFCFLDIRSPGLGDTAMYLCATSRPLGDYPTGEQYFGPGTRLTVT.

There are a few counts of this clonotype. The gene calls are TRBV24-1 and TRBJ1-5, with 9 bases aligning to TRBD1. The CDR3 totals 14 residues. Germline V gene sequence: CDR1 KGHDR, CDR2 SFDVKD. V was clipped by 5 bases and J by 6 bases; unmatched bases: 4. CDR3 residues: CATSAGQGTQPQHF. The CDR3 DNA sequence: TGTGCCACCAGTGCTGGACAGGGGACTCAGCCCCAGCATTTT.